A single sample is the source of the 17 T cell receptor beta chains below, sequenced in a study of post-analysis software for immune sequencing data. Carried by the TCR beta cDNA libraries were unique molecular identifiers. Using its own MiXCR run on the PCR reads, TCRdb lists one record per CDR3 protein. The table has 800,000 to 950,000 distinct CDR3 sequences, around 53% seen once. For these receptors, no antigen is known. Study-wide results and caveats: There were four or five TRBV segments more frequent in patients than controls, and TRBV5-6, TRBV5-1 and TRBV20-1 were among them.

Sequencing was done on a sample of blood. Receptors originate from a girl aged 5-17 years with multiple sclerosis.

The CDR3 sequence is CASGLAFRDLNSPLHF. The CDR3 DNA reads as TGTGCTAGTGGTTTGGCCTTCAGGGACTTAAATTCACCCCTCCACTTT. V gene TRBV12-5 combines with J gene TRBJ1-6; D may be TRBD1 (5 bases). This CDR3 is 16 amino acids long. V gave up 1 base and J gave up 7 bases, with 14 bases separating them. Looked up from germline, CDR1 is LGHNT and CDR2 is FRNRAP.

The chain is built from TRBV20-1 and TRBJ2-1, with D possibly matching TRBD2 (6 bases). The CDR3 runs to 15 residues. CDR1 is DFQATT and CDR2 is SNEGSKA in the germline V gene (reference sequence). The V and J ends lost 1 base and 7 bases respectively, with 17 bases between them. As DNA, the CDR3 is TGCAGTGCTAGAGCCACGGTCCTAGCGTCGAATGAGCAGTTCTTC. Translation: CSARATVLASNEQFF.

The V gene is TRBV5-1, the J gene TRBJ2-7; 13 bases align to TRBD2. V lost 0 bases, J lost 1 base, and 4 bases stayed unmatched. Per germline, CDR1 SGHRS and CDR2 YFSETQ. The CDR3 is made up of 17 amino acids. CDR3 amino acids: CASSLDGTSGISYEQYF. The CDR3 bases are TGCGCCAGCAGCTTGGATGGGACTAGCGGGATTTCCTACGAGCAGTACTTC.

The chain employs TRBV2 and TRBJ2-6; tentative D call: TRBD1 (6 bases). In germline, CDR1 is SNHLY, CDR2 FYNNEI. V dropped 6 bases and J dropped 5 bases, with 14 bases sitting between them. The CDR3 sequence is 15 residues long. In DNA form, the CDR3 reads TGTGCCAGCAGCCTCAGGGGCGCGAGGGCCAACGTCCTGACTTTC. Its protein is CASSLRGARANVLTF.

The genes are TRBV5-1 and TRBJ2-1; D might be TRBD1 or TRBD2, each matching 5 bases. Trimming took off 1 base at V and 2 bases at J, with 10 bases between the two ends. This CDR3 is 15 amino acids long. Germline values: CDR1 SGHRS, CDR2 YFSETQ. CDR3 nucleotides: TGCGCCAGCAGCTTGCCGAGGGGCCCCTACAATGAGCAGTTCTTC. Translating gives CASSLPRGPYNEQFF. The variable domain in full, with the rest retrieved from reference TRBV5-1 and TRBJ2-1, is KAGVTQTPRYLIKTRGQQVTLSCSPISGHRSVSWYQQTPGQGLQFLFEYFSETQRNKGNFPGRFSGRQFSNSRSEMNVSTLELGDSALYLCASSLPRGPYNEQFFGPGTRLTVL.

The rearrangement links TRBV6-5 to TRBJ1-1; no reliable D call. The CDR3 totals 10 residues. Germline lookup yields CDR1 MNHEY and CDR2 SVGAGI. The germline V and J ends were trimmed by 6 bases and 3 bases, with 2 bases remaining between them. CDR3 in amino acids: CASRDTEAFF. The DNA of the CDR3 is TGTGCCAGCAGAGACACTGAAGCTTTCTTT.

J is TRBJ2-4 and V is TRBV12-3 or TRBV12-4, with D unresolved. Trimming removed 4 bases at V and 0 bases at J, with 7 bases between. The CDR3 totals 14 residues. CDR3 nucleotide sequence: TGTGCCAGCAGTTATAGGGTAGCCAAAAACATTCAGTACTTC. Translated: CASSYRVAKNIQYF.

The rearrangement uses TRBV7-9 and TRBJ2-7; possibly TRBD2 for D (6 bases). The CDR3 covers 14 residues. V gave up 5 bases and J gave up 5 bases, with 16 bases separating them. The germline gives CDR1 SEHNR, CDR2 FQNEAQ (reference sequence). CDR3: CASSHRQTSDEQYF. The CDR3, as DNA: TGTGCCAGCAGCCACCGTCAGACTAGTGACGAGCAGTACTTC.

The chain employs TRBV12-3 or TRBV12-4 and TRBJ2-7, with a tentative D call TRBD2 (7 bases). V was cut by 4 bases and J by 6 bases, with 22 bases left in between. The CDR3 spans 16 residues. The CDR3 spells CASSSPLGQGGGEQYF. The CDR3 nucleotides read TGTGCCAGCAGTTCCCCCTTGGGGCAGGGAGGGGGCGAGCAGTACTTC.

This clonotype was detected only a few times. This CDR3 reads CASSDTRGTEAFF. Here the CDR3 DNA reads TGCGCCAGCAGTGATACCAGGGGAACTGAAGCTTTCTTT. V is TRBV10-2 and J is TRBJ1-1; a weak D match, TRBD1 (6 bases). CDR1 and CDR2 from the germline V gene are WSHSY and SAAADI. The CDR3 has 13 amino acids. Trimming took 3 bases from V and 5 from J, leaving 10 bases between them.

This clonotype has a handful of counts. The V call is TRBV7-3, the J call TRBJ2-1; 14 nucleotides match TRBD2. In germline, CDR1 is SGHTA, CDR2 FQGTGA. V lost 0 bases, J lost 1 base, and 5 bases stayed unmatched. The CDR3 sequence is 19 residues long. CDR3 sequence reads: CASSLTRLAGGPSYNEQFF. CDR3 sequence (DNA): TGTGCCAGCAGCTTAACCCGACTAGCGGGAGGGCCATCCTACAATGAGCAGTTCTTC.

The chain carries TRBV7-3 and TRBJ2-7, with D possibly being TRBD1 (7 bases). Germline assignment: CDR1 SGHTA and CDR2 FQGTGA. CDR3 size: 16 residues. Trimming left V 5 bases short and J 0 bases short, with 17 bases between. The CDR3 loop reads CASSAEGQLVSYEQYF. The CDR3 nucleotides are TGTGCCAGCAGCGCGGAGGGACAGCTCGTCTCCTACGAGCAGTACTTC.

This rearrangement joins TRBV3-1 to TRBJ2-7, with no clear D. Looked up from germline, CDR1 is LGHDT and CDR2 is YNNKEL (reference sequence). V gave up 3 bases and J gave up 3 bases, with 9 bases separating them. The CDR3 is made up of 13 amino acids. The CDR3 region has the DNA TGTGCCAGCAGCCATGATCTCGGCTACGAGCAGTACTTC. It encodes CASSHDLGYEQYF.

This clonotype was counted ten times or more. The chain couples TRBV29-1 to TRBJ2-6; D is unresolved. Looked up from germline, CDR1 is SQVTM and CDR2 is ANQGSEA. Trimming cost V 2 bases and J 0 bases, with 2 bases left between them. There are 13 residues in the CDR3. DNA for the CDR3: TGCAGCGTTGAAAGCTCTGGGGCCAACGTCCTGACTTTC. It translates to CSVESSGANVLTF. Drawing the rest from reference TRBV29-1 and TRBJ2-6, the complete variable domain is SAVISQKPSRDICQRGTSLTIQCQVDSQVTMMFWYRQQPGQSLTLIATANQGSEATYESGFVIDKFPISRPNLTFSTLTVSNMSPEDSSIYLCSVESSGANVLTFGAGSRLTVL.

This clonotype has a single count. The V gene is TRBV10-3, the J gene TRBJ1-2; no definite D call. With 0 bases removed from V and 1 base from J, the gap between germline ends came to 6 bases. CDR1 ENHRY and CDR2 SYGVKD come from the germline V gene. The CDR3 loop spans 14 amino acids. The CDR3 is CAISESSINYGYTF. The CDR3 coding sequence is TGTGCCATCAGTGAGTCGTCTATTAACTATGGCTACACCTTC.

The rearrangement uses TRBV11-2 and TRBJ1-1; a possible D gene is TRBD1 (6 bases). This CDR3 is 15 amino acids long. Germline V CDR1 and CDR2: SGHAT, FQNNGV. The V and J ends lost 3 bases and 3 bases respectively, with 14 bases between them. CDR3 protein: CASSFTGTKDTEAFF. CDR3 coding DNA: TGTGCCAGCAGCTTTACCGGGACAAAGGACACTGAAGCTTTCTTT.

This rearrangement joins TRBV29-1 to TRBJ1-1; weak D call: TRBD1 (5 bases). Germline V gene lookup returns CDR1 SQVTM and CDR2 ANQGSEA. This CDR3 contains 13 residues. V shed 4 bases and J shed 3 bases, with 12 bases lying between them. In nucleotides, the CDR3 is TGCAGCGTTGTAACCTCAGGGTACACTGAAGCTTTCTTT. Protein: CSVVTSGYTEAFF.